This T cell receptor beta chain was sequenced during a study of cytomegalovirus exposure and HLA in healthy donors (dated by TCRdb to 2015 to 2018). With respect to the entire study: In an earlier analysis of under 750 of the donors, 276 Gb of sequence data and some 120 million unique TCR beta sequences from 150 million to 200 million T cells were reported. Around 320 gigabases of sequencing data and roughly 90 million unique TCR sequences were included in an early release covering several hundred HLA-typed donors. The genetic ancestry cluster associated with self-reported Caucasian donors included over 80% of the approximately 430 genotyped donors. The aim of the study was to test whether cataloging public T cell receptors could identify signatures of past pathogen exposure. The T cell repertoires of 550 to 850 subjects were profiled by immunosequencing and related to cytomegalovirus serostatus. A separate validation cohort of about 110 different subjects was used in addition to the roughly 640-subject first cohort. To predict cytomegalovirus infection status, the study combined high-throughput TCR immunosequencing, statistical association of individual TCRs with disease status, and machine learning. A later analysis re-examined previously published TCR beta repertoires from over 500 donors and added high-resolution HLA genotyping to investigate patterns of TCR occurrence. Rather than drawing on any new phenotypic data, the later analysis identified candidate immune exposures from TCR beta sequences and the way those sequences occurred across donors. In an earlier analysis of 500 to 650 of the donors, high-throughput TCR beta sequencing was used to judge whether each TCR beta V gene segment behaved as functional or pseudogenic. Alongside the repertoire data, information on donor age, sex, ethnicity and CMV serostatus was compiled. A later genetic analysis took genome-wide SNP genotypes for about 55% of the 666 donors and used that subset as a discovery cohort. All discovery cohort repertoires had been generated using a single sequencing platform. Class I and class II HLA loci were covered by the typing at four-digit resolution. The number of donors typed differed by locus, with 629-630 for A, B, C, DRB1 and DQB1, approximately 500 for DQA1, over 600 for DPA1, and around 430 for DPB1. Roughly 5 DR-DQ haplotypes were handled as single units for association and clustering, since linkage in the cohort was strong. Across some 400 genotyped donors of the cohort, an average of 235,054 unique TCR beta nucleotide sequences per donor were sequenced, and roughly 17% of those sequences were non-productive. Here is what the overall study found, with its caveats: A group of highly shared sequence variants was considered likely to be a technical artifact of the sequencing pipeline. In both the original and validation cohorts, the classifier was reported to diagnose cytomegalovirus status with high specificity and sensitivity. Strong co-occurrence of HLA alleles, especially DR and DQ, made assigning TCR associations to individual alleles difficult. HLA typing was unavailable for some donors at each locus, so association tests used only the typed subset. In a later genetic analysis, a missense DCLRE1C variant was associated with V-gene and J-gene trimming of TCR beta chains, and the association was replicated in an independent cohort. CMV serostatus was the only immune exposure information available for the cohort. In the study, some 160 TCR beta chains were listed as associated with cytomegalovirus. Across donors, most TCR sequences were observed very rarely, whereas some public TCRs were present in many individuals. Specific HLA alleles were associated with 16,951 TCR beta sequences at a false discovery rate of 0.05 in a later analysis. Some IMGT-functional V segments, including TRBV6-2 and TRBV6-3, could not be distinguished by the 87-base-pair reads and were therefore excluded. A further reported finding was that TCR beta sequences accurately predicted the HLA-A and HLA-B alleles for most subjects in the first cohort. In an earlier analysis of 587 of the donors, most TCR beta V segments appeared in productive rearrangements about 90% or about 30% of the time, broadly matching IMGT annotations. A later analysis found that most CMV-associated TCR beta chains appeared HLA-restricted, with HLA associations seemingly driven largely by CMV exposure. According to a later analysis, parvovirus B19, influenza, CMV and Epstein-Barr virus appeared linked to several top co-occurrence clusters. Because counts were too low, some 17 rarely observed V segments, including chromosome 9 orphons, were excluded from the earlier analysis of 587 of the donors. A later analysis found that HLA-associated TCR beta chains were more clonally expanded and had lower generation probabilities than equally common non-associated chains. According to a later analysis, TCR association rates differed among HLA loci, with DRB1 alleles showing the most associated TCRs and HLA-C alleles showing the fewest. Sequencing depth was assumed to be roughly uniform across donors in the presence/absence analyses, though that assumption may not hold. In vitro tests confirmed that a few of the cytomegalovirus-associated TCR beta chains recognize cytomegalovirus antigens. It was suggested by the authors that the approach could potentially be generalized to other disease states and immunological phenotypes. A later genetic analysis reported fewer N-insertions in productive TCRs among donors in an Asian-associated ancestry cluster than the roughly 700-donor mean. Correlated functional status among segregating V segments might reflect linkage disequilibrium, but an unknown experimental factor could not be ruled out. This cohort had only TCR beta chains sequenced, and the lack of alpha or paired-chain data limited which features could be detected.

The cohort consisted of 600 to 700 healthy bone marrow donors. At the time of sampling, all cohort members were nominally healthy, though unrecorded immune exposures were likely present. The donor was CMV seropositive and belonged to the group of some 290 seropositive cohort members. Each donor provided a peripheral blood sample, and peripheral blood mononuclear cells were used for TCR beta sequencing. The Qiagen DNeasy Blood Extraction Kit was used to extract genomic DNA from the blood cell samples. V gives up 2 bases and J gives up 2 bases, and the segment between their germline ends measures 13 bases. As encoded in the germline V gene, CDR1 is MNHNS while CDR2 is SASEGT. From the cysteine through the phenylalanine, the CDR3 covers 15 amino acids. The CDR3 DNA has 45 bases and is translated from base 1. On this clone itself: Its antigen specificity is not known. Base-call qualities are not available, and no considerably larger clone is one nucleotide away.

Library creation used the immunoSEQ multiplex PCR assay. A mixture of 60 forward primers for TCR Vbeta segments and 13 reverse primers for TCR Jbeta segments was used in the multiplex PCR. A multiplex PCR assay on genomic DNA amplified the CDR3 region of rearranged TCR beta genes. The amplified TCR beta libraries were sequenced on the Illumina HiSeq System as 87-base-pair reads. The source study handled its data this way. In a later analysis, tens of millions of unique TCR beta chains were counted across the 500 to 700 repertoires, and roughly 11 million of these chains were shared by at least two donors. Raw reads were error-corrected and collapsed into unique sequences with a nearest-neighbor algorithm that merged closely related sequences to remove PCR and sequencing errors. To assign V, D and J gene segments, CDR3 sequences were aligned to IMGT reference sequences. For a sequence to be retained, at least a six-nucleotide match to both a V gene segment and a J gene segment was required. Rearrangements were classified as productive when the CDR3 lacked stop codons and remained in frame with V and J, and all other rearrangements were classified as non-productive. CDR3 was defined according to IMGT convention as the region running from the second conserved V-encoded cysteine to the conserved J-encoded phenylalanine. The earlier analysis of around 640 of the donors excluded sequences that lacked an unambiguous match to a single V gene segment. In an earlier analysis of 450 to 750 of the donors, a V segment was called functional when productive rearrangements were above 56.7%, and segregating when the standard deviation between donors exceeded 5%. A statistical classification framework was built for diagnosing cytomegalovirus status from the catalog of TCR beta chain sequences. In a later analysis, TCR nucleotide sequences were compared against IMGT/GENE-DB human TR gene sequences so that V and J genes could be assigned. Using the TCRdist pipeline, a later analysis assigned CDR3 sequences along with most-parsimonious VDJ recombination scenarios. A later analysis defined each TCR beta chain by its CDR3 amino acid sequence plus V-gene family, and excluded reads lacking a unique V-gene family. To address suspected cross-contamination and a sequencing artifact, a later analysis removed 550 to 750 highly shared, low-generation-probability nucleotide sequences. In a later analysis, a clonal expansion index for each public chain was calculated from normalized within-repertoire ranks of inferred template counts. In a later analysis, generation probabilities were computed using a VDJ recombination model fitted to out-of-frame rearrangements, and the results were checked against IGoR. A later analysis scored TCR-TCR, TCR-HLA and TCR-CMV co-occurrence with hypergeometric tests, applying a repertoire-size bias correction to TCR pairs. A later analysis estimated false discovery rates by permuting HLA or CMV assignments 20 times. A later analysis grouped co-occurring TCRs with DBSCAN, adding TCRdist sequence similarity when clustering within HLA-allele-positive subsets. For co-occurrence clustering, repertoires with fewer than 30,000 or more than 120,000 public chains were excluded, along with 5 or 6 repertoires with anomalous nucleotide sharing. What TCRdb holds here is the immuneACCESS table cut down to in-frame rearrangements. Part of the clones is not present; checked against another copy, under half of the missing clones reflect an unresolved V gene, and the others are unexplained. V, J and clone size are those of that table, while D and trimming were read from the DNA. This sample has about 150,000 clones in its table, and approximately 80% of those were observed once. The ten biggest clones cover approximately 5.6% of the sample.

The sample comprised PBMCs. This chain joins TRBV6-1 to TRBJ2-7, with the D gene not confidently named. The receptor was derived from a woman aged 40 to 50 in good health and CMV-seropositive. CDR3 reads: CASSEIRLQTYEQYF. The nucleotide sequence is TGTGCCAGCAGTGAAATAAGACTGCAGACCTACGAGCAGTACTTC.